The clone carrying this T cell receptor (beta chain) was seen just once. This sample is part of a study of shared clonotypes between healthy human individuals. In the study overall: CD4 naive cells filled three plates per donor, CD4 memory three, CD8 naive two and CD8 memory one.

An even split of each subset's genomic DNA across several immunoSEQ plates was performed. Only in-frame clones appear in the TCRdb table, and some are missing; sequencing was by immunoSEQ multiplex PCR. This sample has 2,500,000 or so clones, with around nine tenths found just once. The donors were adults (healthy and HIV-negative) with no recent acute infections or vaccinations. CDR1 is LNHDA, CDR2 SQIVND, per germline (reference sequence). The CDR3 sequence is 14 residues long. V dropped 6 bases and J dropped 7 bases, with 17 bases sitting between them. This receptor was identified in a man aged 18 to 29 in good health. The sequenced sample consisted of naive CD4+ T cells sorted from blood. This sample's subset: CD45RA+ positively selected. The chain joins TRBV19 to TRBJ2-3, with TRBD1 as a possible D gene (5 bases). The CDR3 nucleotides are TGTGCCAGTAGCACCACCGTGGGGCAAAATACGCAGTATTTT. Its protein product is CASSTTVGQNTQYF.